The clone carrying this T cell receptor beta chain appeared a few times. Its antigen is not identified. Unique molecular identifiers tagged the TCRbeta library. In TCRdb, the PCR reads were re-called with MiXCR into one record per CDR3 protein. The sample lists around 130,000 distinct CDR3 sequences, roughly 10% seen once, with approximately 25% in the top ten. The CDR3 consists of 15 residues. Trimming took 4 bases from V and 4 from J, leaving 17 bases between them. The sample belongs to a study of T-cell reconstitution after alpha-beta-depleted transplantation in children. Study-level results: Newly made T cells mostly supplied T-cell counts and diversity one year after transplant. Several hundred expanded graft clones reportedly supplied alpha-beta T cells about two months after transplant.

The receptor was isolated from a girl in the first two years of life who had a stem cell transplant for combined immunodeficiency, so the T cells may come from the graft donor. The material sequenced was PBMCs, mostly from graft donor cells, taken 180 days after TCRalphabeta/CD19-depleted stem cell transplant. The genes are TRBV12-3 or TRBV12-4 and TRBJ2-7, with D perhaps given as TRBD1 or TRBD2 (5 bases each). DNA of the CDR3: TGTGCCAGCAGTTCTAGCCGGGGCGGTTGGTACGAGCAGTACTTC. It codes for CASSSSRGGWYEQYF.